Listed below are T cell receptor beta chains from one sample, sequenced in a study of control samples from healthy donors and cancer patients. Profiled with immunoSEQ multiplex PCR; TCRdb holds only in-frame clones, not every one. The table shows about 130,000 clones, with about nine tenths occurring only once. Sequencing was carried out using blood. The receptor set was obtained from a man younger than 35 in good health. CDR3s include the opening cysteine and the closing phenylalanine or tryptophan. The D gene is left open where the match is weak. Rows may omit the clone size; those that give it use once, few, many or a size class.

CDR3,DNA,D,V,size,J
CASSFGRVSEETQYF,TGTGCCAGCAGCTTTGGTAGGGTATCAGAAGAGACCCAGTACTTC,NA,TRBV7-6,NA,TRBJ2-5
CSAGQSYEQYF,TGCAGTGCTGGACAATCCTACGAGCAGTACTTC,NA,TRBV20-1,NA,TRBJ2-7
CASSFQGNYGYTF,TGTGCCAGCAGCTTCCAGGGGAACTATGGCTACACCTTC,NA,TRBV5-6,NA,TRBJ1-2
CASSIGTGGNSPLHF,TGTGCCAGCAGCATAGGGACAGGGGGGAATTCACCCCTCCACTTT,TRBD1,TRBV27,NA,TRBJ1-6
CASSAAGPKETQYF,TGTGCCAGCAGCGCCGCCGGACCTAAAGAGACCCAGTACTTC,NA,TRBV9,NA,TRBJ2-5
CARSPGPTGDYSYKRSYNEQFF,TGTGCCAGAAGCCCGGGACCGACAGGGGATTATTCCTACAAGAGGTCCTACAATGAGCAGTTCTTC,TRBD1,TRBV5-3,NA,TRBJ2-1
CASSPRARRNGYTF,TGTGCCAGCAGCCCCCGGGCTAGACGGAATGGCTACACCTTC,NA,TRBV7-9,once,TRBJ1-2
CASSSSTGDTGELFF,TGCGCCAGCAGCTCCTCTACAGGGGACACCGGGGAGCTGTTTTTT,TRBD1,TRBV5-1,NA,TRBJ2-2
CASSPDPGGETQYF,TGTGCCAGCAGCCCCGACCCTGGGGGCGAGACCCAGTACTTC,NA,TRBV9,NA,TRBJ2-5
CASRLEYSGKPPETQYF,TGTGCAAGTCGCTTAGAATACTCAGGGAAACCCCCGGAGACCCAGTACTTC,NA,TRBV12-2,NA,TRBJ2-5
CAISDPTGGYGYTF,TGTGCCATCAGTGACCCGACAGGGGGATATGGCTACACCTTC,TRBD1,TRBV10-3,NA,TRBJ1-2
CASSSRRQNSPLHF,TGTGCCAGCAGTTCCCGAAGACAGAATTCACCCCTCCACTTT,NA,TRBV6-2/TRBV6-3,NA,TRBJ1-6
CASSLQGGRNTEAFF,TGTGCCAGCAGCTTGCAGGGGGGTAGGAACACTGAAGCTTTCTTT,TRBD1,TRBV5-5,NA,TRBJ1-1
CASSSGNAGELFF,TGTGCCAGCAGTTCCGGGAATGCCGGGGAGCTGTTTTTT,NA,TRBV6-5,NA,TRBJ2-2
CASSFDRTGELFF,TGTGCCAGCTCTTTCGACAGAACCGGGGAGCTGTTTTTT,NA,TRBV18,NA,TRBJ2-2
CASSPGTDEQYF,TGTGCCAGCAGCCCAGGGACAGACGAGCAGTACTTC,TRBD1,TRBV9,NA,TRBJ2-7
CASSPQTGWQETQYF,TGTGCCAGCAGCCCACAGACAGGGTGGCAAGAGACCCAGTACTTC,TRBD1,TRBV14,NA,TRBJ2-5
CASSERGRHYGYTF,TGTGCCAGCAGCGAAAGGGGGCGGCACTATGGCTACACCTTC,TRBD1,TRBV2,NA,TRBJ1-2
CASIDGSGYEQYF,TGCGCCAGCATCGACGGAAGCGGCTACGAGCAGTACTTC,NA,TRBV10-2,NA,TRBJ2-7
CASSLTGGETQYF,TGTGCCAGCAGCTTAACGGGCGGGGAGACCCAGTACTTC,NA,TRBV7-9,NA,TRBJ2-5
CASSSRQGLGYTF,TGTGCCAGCAGCAGCCGACAGGGGCTTGGCTACACCTTC,TRBD1,TRBV9,NA,TRBJ1-2
CATGSGGPPSTDTQYF,TGTGCTACCGGGAGCGGGGGGCCTCCTAGCACAGATACGCAGTATTTT,TRBD2,TRBV7-9,NA,TRBJ2-3
CASSWTENSPLHF,TGTGCCAGCAGTTGGACGGAAAATTCACCCCTCCACTTT,NA,TRBV6-5,NA,TRBJ1-6
CASSRGPTSWQFF,TGTGCCAGCAGTAGGGGACCGACTAGCTGGCAGTTCTTC,TRBD2,TRBV6-5,NA,TRBJ2-1
CASKRGETQYF,TGTGCCAGTAAGAGGGGAGAGACCCAGTACTTC,NA,TRBV19,NA,TRBJ2-5
CASSFSAYGYTF,TGTGCCAGCAGCTTCTCAGCCTATGGCTACACCTTC,NA,TRBV13,few,TRBJ1-2
CASSQDRQRSSYNEQFF,TGTGCCAGCAGCCAAGATCGTCAAAGATCCTCCTACAATGAGCAGTTCTTC,NA,TRBV4-2,once,TRBJ2-1
CASSPGARGVYNEQFF,TGCGCCAGCAGCCCCGGGGCCCGGGGGGTTTACAATGAGCAGTTCTTC,TRBD2,TRBV4-1,NA,TRBJ2-1
CASSRTGGTDEQYF,TGTGCCAGCAGTAGGACAGGGGGAACCGACGAGCAGTACTTC,TRBD1,TRBV2,once,TRBJ2-7
CSVVRTNYRDRAYEQYF,TGCAGCGTTGTACGGACGAATTACAGGGACAGGGCCTACGAGCAGTACTTC,TRBD1,TRBV29-1,NA,TRBJ2-7